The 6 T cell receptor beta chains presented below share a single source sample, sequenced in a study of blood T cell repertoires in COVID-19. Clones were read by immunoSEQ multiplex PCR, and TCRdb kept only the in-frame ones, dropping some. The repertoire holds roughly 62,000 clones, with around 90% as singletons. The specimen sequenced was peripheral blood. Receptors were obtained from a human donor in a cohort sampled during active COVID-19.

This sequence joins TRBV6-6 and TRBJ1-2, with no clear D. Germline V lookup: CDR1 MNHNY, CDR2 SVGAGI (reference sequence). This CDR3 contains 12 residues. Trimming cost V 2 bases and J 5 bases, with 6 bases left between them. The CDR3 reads CASSYGEYGYTF. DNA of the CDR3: TGTGCCAGCAGTTACGGAGAATATGGCTACACCTTC.

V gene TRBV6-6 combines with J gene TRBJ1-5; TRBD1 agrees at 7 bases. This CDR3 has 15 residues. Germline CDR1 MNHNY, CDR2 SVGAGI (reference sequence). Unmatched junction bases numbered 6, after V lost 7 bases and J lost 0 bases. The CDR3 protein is CASIPTGISNQPQHF. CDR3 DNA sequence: TGTGCCAGCATCCCGACAGGGATTAGCAATCAGCCCCAGCATTTT.

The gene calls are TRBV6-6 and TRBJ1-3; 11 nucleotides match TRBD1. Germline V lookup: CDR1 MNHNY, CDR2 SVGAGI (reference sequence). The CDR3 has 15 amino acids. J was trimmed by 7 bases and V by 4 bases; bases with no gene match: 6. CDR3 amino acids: CASSSGTGGWNTIYF. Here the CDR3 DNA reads TGTGCCAGCAGTTCCGGGACAGGGGGTTGGAACACCATATATTTT.

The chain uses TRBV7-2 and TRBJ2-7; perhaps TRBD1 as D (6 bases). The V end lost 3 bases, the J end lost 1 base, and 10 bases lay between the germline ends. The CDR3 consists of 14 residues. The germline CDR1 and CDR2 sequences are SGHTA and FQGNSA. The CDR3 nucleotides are TGTGCCAGCAGCTTGAGGGACATTTCCTACGAGCAGTACTTC. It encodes CASSLRDISYEQYF.

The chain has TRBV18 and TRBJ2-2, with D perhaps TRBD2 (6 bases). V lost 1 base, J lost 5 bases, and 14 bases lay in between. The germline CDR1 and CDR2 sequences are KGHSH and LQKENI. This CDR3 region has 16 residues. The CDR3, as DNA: TGTGCCAGCTCACCACGCGGGAATAGAATTACCGGGGAGCTGTTTTTT. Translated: CASSPRGNRITGELFF.

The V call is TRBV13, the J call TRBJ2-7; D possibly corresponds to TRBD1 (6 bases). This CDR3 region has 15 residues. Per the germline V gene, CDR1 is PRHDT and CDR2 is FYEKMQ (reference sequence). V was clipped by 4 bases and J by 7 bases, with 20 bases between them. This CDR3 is CASSSRSVGAREQYF. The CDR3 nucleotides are TGTGCCAGCAGCTCGCGGAGCGTGGGGGCGCGGGAGCAGTACTTC.